This T cell receptor beta chain was observed in a study of blood T cell repertoires in COVID-19. The data were produced by immunoSEQ multiplex PCR, yet TCRdb's version contains in-frame clones alone and is incomplete. This sample has hundreds of thousands of clones; roughly 80% occur once, and the top ten carry about 9.6%. The CDR3 consists of 15 residues. Unmatched junction bases numbered 2, after V lost 2 bases and J lost 0 bases. In germline, CDR1 is SGHRS, CDR2 YFSETQ. The material sequenced was peripheral blood. The source of this sequence is a man aged 80 or over with acute or convalescent COVID-19. This chain connects TRBV5-1 to TRBJ1-3; 7 bases line up with TRBD1. Here the CDR3 reads CASSLGQVSGNTIYF. The CDR3 DNA sequence: TGCGCCAGCAGCTTAGGACAGGTCTCTGGAAACACCATATATTTT. The full variable domain, its missing parts supplied by reference TRBV5-1 and TRBJ1-3, is KAGVTQTPRYLIKTRGQQVTLSCSPISGHRSVSWYQQTPGQGLQFLFEYFSETQRNKGNFPGRFSGRQFSNSRSEMNVSTLELGDSALYLCASSLGQVSGNTIYFGEGSWLTVV.